Each of the 5 T cell receptor beta chains below was sequenced from the same sample in a study of T cell responses to AZD1222 COVID-19 vaccine. Here immunoSEQ multiplex PCR was the method, and the copy in TCRdb shows in-frame clones only, minus some. Seen here are about 120,000 clones, over 75% observed once, and the top ten hold roughly 7.7%. The starting material was peripheral blood, obtained on day 0 of AZD1222 vaccination. Every receptor here comes from an adult in good health.

J is TRBJ1-3 and V is TRBV28; D is unresolved. V was cut by 10 bases and J by 2 bases, with 15 bases left in between. The CDR3 runs to 14 residues. CDR1 and CDR2 from the germline V gene are MDHEN and SYDVKM. The CDR3 region is CATLKELPGNTIYF. The CDR3 DNA follows: TGTGCCACCTTGAAGGAGTTGCCTGGAAACACCATATATTTT.

This clone showed up just a few times. The chain joins TRBV6-5 to TRBJ1-5, with D hard to call. The germline CDR1 and CDR2 sequences are MNHEY and SVGAGI. V was cut by 2 bases and J by 0 bases, with 2 bases left in between. This CDR3 has 13 amino acids. The CDR3 DNA reads TGTGCCAGCAGTTACAATAGCAATCAGCCCCAGCATTTT. Translation gives CASSYNSNQPQHF.

This chain joins TRBV9 and TRBJ2-7; 9 positions match TRBD2. This CDR3 comprises 16 residues. CDR1 and CDR2 (germline): SGDLS, YYNGEE. The V gene end was trimmed by 0 bases and the J gene end by 0 bases; junction bases not matched to a gene: 4. Here the CDR3 reads CASSVGGLAYSYEQYF. The DNA of the CDR3 is TGTGCCAGCAGCGTAGGGGGACTAGCCTACTCCTACGAGCAGTACTTC.

This clone has more than one count but fewer than ten. This sequence joins TRBV7-2 and TRBJ2-1, with D maybe TRBD1 (6 bases). With 0 bases removed from V and 4 bases from J, the gap between germline ends came to 10 bases. This CDR3 has 15 amino acids. Germline V lookup: CDR1 SGHTA, CDR2 FQGNSA. The CDR3 spells CASSLAPTGYNEQFF. CDR3 DNA: TGTGCCAGCAGCTTAGCGCCGACAGGATACAATGAGCAGTTCTTC.

V gene TRBV3-1 (or the pseudogene TRBV3-2) combines with J gene TRBJ1-6; a weak D match, TRBD1 (6 bases). This CDR3 region has 15 residues. Trimming removed 1 base from V and 7 bases from J, with 11 bases in between. CDR1 is LGHDT, CDR2 YNNKEL, per germline (reference sequence). The CDR3 DNA is TGTGCCAGCAGCCAAGTAGGGGGGCGGAATTCACCCCTCCACTTT. Its protein is CASSQVGGRNSPLHF.